This TCR beta chain emerged from a study of shared clonotypes between healthy human individuals. Measured with immunoSEQ multiplex PCR; TCRdb has only the in-frame clones, and not every one. The sample has under 850,000 clones, roughly 72% seen once. Trimming pared 6 bases from V and 3 bases from J, leaving 18 bases between. The germline V gene has CDR1 MNHEY and CDR2 SVGAGI. This CDR3 region has 15 residues. The TCR originated in a woman aged 25 to 39 in good health. Specimen: memory CD4+ T cells sorted from blood. The subset denotes: CD45RA-negative fraction. The J gene is TRBJ2-7, the V gene TRBV6-5, with D maybe TRBD2 (6 bases). CDR3 in amino acids: CASRSLGDGGYEQYF. CDR3 nucleotide sequence: TGTGCCAGCAGGAGCCTAGGGGACGGGGGCTACGAGCAGTACTTC.